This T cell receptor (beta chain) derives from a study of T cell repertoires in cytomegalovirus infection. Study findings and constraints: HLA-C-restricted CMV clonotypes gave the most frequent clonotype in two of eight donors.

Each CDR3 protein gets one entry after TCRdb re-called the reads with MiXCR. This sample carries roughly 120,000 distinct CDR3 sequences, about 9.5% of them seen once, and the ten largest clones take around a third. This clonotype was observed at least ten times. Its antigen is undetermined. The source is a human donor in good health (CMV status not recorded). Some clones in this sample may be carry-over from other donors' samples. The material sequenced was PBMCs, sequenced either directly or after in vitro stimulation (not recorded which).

The CDR3, as DNA: TGTGCCAGCAGCTTGGGACTAGTCGTCGAGACCCAGTACTTC. Protein: CASSLGLVVETQYF. This chain connects TRBV5-6 to TRBJ2-5; weak D call: TRBD2 (6 bases). The CDR3 loop spans 14 amino acids. Germline V gene data show CDR1 as SGHDT and CDR2 as YYEEEE. The V and J ends lost 0 bases and 5 bases respectively, with 11 bases between them.